This TCR beta chain was sequenced during a study of blood T cell repertoires in COVID-19 (dated by TCRdb to the early 2020s). Background for the entire study: Samples from collaborators originated in the United States, Italy and Spain and spanned both the acute and convalescent phases of COVID-19. The material from the prospective study consisted of cDNA or gDNA derived from T cells, B-cell-depleted T cells, or PBMCs. Deeply sampled blood TCRbeta repertoires from subjects exposed to, actively infected with, or recovered from COVID-19 were included in the dataset. A freely available public database, intended as a resource for researchers studying the immune response to SARS-CoV-2, is where the repertoires were released. Samples came from the ongoing ImmuneRACE study (first 160 participants) plus 1,254 subjects from 6 global collaborators. A de-identified subject ID, COVID-19 status, age in years and sex were almost always included in the sample metadata. HLA class I and class II types, where available, came from metadata supplied by the sample provider rather than from assay-based typing.

TCRbeta CDR3 regions were amplified from genomic DNA by means of the immunoSEQ Assay, a bias-controlled multiplex PCR. Processing in the source paper ran as follows. The number of nucleated cells in each sample was estimated by amplification of reference gene primers within the assay. To quantify the absolute abundance of each unique TCRbeta CDR3 rearrangement, sequence reads were collapsed and filtered. Productive Simpson clonality was computed per sample as the square root of Simpson's diversity index over productive rearrangements. TCRdb limited this immuneACCESS table to in-frame rearrangements with V and J called. A share of clones is missing; checked studies link under half to unresolved V genes, and the rest is unexplained. The V and J calls and clone size are taken from that table; D and trimming were inferred from the DNA. Across this sample there are some 47,000 clones, with 85% to 90% seen only once. Of the sample, roughly 5.3% is held by the ten largest clones.

Regarding this clone: This clone's antigen is unknown. The record has no base qualities; no much larger clone is one base away.

The study at large found these results: The amount of clinical and demographic metadata varied by source and participant and was provided uncurated.

The collaborating institutions used their own protocols to collect whole blood in K2EDTA tubes. For TCRbeta analysis, collaborator samples were shipped as frozen whole blood, as isolated PBMCs, or as DNA extracted from either sample type. The sample taken for sequencing was peripheral blood. This TCR came from a man in his sixties with active COVID-19.

The nucleotides are TGTGCCAGCAACCCCGGGGGACAGGGTCTATTTGAAGCTTTCTTT. It translates as CASNPGGQGLFEAFF. Recombination connected TRBV25-1 to TRBJ1-1, with 9 bases in between that match TRBD1. The germline V gene specifies MGHDK as CDR1 and SYGVNS as CDR2. Relative to germline, V is missing 7 bases and J is missing 7 bases, with 13 bases of the junction outside any gene match. The CDR3 spans 15 residues, from the cysteine through the phenylalanine. Left in the record is the CDR3 DNA by itself, 45 bases read in frame from the first base.